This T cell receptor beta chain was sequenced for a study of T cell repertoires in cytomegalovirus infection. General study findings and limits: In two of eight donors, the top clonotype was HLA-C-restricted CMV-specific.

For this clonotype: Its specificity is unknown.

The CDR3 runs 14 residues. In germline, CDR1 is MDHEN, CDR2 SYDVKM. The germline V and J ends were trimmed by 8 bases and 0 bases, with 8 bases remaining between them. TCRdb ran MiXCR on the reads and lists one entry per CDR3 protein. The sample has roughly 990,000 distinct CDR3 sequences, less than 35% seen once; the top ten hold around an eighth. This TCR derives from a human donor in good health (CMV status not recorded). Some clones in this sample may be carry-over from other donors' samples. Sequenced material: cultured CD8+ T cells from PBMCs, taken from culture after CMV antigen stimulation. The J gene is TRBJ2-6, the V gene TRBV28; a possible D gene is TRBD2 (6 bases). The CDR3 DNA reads TGTGCCAGCTGGGGAGGCTCTGGGGCCAACGTCCTGACTTTC. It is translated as CASWGGSGANVLTF.